This T cell receptor (beta chain) was found in a study of T cells in narcolepsy. Study context: Enrolled donors included narcolepsy type 1 or type 2 patients and healthy controls.

With regard to this clone: Its antigen is unknown.

Findings and limits, study-wide: Healthy controls reportedly lacked the autoreactive clonotypes serially found in patients' blood. Some memory CD4+ repertoires had no autoreactive clone sequences.

Assay: immunoSEQ multiplex PCR; the TCRdb copy retains only in-frame clones and omits some. The repertoire holds approximately 30,000 clones, with roughly 86% as singletons. The sequence derives from a human donor with narcolepsy. Source material: CD45RA- memory CD4+ T cells from PBMCs.

The CDR3 nucleotides are TGTGCCAGCAGCCTCCTGACAGCTATTGGCTACACCTTC. Amino acid sequence: CASSLLTAIGYTF. The chain carries TRBV2 and TRBJ1-2; D is perhaps TRBD1 (5 bases). Per the germline V gene, CDR1 is SNHLY and CDR2 is FYNNEI. The CDR3 is 13 amino acids. The ends were cut back, 6 bases at V and 7 bases at J, with 15 bases in the middle.